This T cell receptor (beta chain) emerged from a study of human T cells and chemical hapten exposure. This clonotype was observed a few times. The V end was cut by 9 bases, the J end by 4 bases, with 16 bases between. CDR1 is ENHRY, CDR2 SYGVKD, per germline. The CDR3 loop spans 14 amino acids. TCRdb used MiXCR to reprocess the RACE reads, holding one entry per CDR3 protein. The repertoire has approximately 90,000 distinct CDR3 sequences, approximately 10% of them found once; the top ten carry less than 2.5%. The time point here: patch test 2, 6 weeks after DPC sensitization. As to treatment: therapeutic diphenylcyclopropenone sensitization with weekly scalp DPC.

The chain carries TRBV10-3 and TRBJ2-1; perhaps D is TRBD1 or TRBD2 (5 bases each). The input for sequencing was whole blood, taken in connection with sensitization to the hapten diphenylcyclopropenone (DPC). The receptor comes from a man aged 35 to 55 with alopecia areata. Some clones in this sample may be carry-over from other donors' samples. The DNA for the CDR3 is TGTGCCATTTCCGAGGGGCGCAATTACAATGAGCAGTTCTTC. Residues: CAISEGRNYNEQFF.